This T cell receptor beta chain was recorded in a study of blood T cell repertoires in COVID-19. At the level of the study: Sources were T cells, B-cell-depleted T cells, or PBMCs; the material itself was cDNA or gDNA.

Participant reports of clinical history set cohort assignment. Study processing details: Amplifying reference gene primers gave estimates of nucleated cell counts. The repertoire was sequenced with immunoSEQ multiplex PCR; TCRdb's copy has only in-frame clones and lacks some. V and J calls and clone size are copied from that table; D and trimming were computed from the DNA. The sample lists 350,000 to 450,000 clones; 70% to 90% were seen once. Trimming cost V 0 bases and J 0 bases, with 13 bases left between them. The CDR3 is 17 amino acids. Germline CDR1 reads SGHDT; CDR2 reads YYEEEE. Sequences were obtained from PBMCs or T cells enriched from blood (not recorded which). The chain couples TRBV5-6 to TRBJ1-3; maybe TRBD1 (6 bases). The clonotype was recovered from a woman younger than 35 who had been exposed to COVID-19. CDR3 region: CASSLAGRGASGNTIYF. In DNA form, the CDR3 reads TGTGCCAGCAGCTTGGCCGGTCGGGGGGCCTCTGGAAACACCATATATTTT.